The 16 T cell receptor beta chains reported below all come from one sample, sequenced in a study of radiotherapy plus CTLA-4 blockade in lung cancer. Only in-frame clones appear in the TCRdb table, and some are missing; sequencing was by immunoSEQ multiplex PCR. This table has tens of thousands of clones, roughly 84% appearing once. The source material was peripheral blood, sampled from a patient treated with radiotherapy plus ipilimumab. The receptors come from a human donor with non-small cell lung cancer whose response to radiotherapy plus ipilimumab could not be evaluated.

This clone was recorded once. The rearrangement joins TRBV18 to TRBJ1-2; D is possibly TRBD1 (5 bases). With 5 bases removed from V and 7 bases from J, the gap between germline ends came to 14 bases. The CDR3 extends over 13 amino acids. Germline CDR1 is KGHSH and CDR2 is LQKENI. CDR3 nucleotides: TGTGCCAGCTCATCCGCCCAGGGTCGTGGCTACACCTTC. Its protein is CASSSAQGRGYTF.

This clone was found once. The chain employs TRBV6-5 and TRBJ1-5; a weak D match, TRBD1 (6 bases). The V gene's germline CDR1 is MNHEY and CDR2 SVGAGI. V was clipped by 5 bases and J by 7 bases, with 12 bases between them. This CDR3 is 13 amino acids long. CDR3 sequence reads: CASSTGLRQPQHF. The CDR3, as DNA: TGTGCCAGCAGTACAGGGTTACGACAGCCCCAGCATTTT.

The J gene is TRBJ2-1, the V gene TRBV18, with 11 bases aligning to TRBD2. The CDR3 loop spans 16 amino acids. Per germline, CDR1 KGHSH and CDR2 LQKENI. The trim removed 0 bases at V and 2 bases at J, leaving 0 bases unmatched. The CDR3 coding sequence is TGTGCCAGCTCACCACCTAGCGGGGGGGCCTACAATGAGCAGTTCTTC. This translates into CASSPPSGGAYNEQFF.

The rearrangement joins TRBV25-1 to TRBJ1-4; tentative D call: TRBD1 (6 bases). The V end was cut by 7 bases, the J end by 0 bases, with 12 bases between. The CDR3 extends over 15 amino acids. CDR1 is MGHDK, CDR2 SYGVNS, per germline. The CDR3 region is CASTPRTATNEKLFF. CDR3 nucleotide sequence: TGTGCCAGCACCCCCAGGACAGCAACTAATGAAAAACTGTTTTTT.

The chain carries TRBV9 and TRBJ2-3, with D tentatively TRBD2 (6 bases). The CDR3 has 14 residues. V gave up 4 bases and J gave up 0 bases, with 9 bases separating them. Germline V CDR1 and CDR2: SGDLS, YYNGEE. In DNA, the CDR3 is TGTGCCAGCAGCCGGGGGACTAGCACAGATACGCAGTATTTT. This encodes CASSRGTSTDTQYF.

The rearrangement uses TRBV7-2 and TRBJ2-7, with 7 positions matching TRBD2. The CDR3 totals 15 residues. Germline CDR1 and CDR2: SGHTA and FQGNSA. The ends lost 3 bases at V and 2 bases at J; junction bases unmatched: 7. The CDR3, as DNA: TGTGCCAGCAGCTTGAACGGGAGGTTCACCTACGAGCAGTACTTC. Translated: CASSLNGRFTYEQYF.

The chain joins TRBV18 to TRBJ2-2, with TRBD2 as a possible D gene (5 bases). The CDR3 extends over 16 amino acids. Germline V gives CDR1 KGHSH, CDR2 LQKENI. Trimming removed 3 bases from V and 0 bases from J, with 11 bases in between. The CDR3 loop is CASSPGSTANTGELFF. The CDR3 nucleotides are TGTGCCAGCTCACCGGGGAGTACCGCGAACACCGGGGAGCTGTTTTTT.

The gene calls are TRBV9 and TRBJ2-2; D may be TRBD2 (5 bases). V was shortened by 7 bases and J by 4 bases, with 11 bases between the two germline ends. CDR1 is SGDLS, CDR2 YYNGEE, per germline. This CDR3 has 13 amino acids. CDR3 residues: CASGQAGTGELFF. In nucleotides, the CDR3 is TGTGCCAGCGGGCAGGCGGGCACCGGGGAGCTGTTTTTT. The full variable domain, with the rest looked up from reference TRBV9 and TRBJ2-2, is DSGVTQTPKHLITATGQRVTLRCSPRSGDLSVYWYQQSLDQGLQFLIQYYNGEERAKGNILERFSAQQFPDLHSELNLSSLELGDSALYFCASGQAGTGELFFGEGSRLTVL.

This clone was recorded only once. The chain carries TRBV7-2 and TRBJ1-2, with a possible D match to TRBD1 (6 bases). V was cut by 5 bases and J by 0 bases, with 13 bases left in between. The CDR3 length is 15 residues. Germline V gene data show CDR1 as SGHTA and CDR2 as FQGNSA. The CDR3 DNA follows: TGTGCCAGCAGCCTCGACAGGCTCACTAACTATGGCTACACCTTC. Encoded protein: CASSLDRLTNYGYTF.

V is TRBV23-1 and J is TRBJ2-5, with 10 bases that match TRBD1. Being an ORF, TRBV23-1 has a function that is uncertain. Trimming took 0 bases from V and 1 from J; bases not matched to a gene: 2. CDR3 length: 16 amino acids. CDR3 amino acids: CASSQSGDRGQETQYF. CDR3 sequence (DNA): TGCGCCAGCAGTCAATCCGGGGACAGGGGCCAAGAGACCCAGTACTTC.

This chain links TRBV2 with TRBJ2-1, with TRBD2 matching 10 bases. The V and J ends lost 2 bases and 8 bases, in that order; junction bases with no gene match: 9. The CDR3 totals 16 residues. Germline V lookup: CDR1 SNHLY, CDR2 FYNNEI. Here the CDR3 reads CASSERGLAGAYEQFF. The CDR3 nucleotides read TGTGCCAGCAGTGAAAGAGGGCTAGCGGGAGCCTATGAGCAGTTCTTC.

The CDR3 loop is CASSLEGGRKDTQYF. The CDR3 region has the DNA TGCGCCAGCAGCTTGGAGGGCGGGAGAAAGGATACGCAGTATTTT. The chain carries TRBV5-1 and TRBJ2-3; 7 bases are a match to TRBD2. This CDR3 spans 15 amino acids. J lost 6 bases, V lost 0 bases, and 7 bases had no gene match. Per germline, CDR1 SGHRS and CDR2 YFSETQ. Together with reference TRBV5-1 and TRBJ2-3, the CDR3 gives the full variable domain: KAGVTQTPRYLIKTRGQQVTLSCSPISGHRSVSWYQQTPGQGLQFLFEYFSETQRNKGNFPGRFSGRQFSNSRSEMNVSTLELGDSALYLCASSLEGGRKDTQYFGPGTRLTVL.

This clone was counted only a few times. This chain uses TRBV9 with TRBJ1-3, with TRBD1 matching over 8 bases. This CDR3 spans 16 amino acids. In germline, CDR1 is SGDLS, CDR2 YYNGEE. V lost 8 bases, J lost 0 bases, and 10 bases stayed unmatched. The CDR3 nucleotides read TGTGCCAGTAAAAAGGACAGGGAGAGCTCTGGAAACACCATATATTTT. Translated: CASKKDRESSGNTIYF.

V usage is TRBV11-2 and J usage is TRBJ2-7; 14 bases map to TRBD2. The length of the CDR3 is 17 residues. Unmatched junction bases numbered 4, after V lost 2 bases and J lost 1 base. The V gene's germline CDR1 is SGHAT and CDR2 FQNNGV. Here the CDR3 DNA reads TGTGCCAGCAGCTTATTGGGACTAGCGGGAGTTTCCTACGAGCAGTACTTC. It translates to CASSLLGLAGVSYEQYF.

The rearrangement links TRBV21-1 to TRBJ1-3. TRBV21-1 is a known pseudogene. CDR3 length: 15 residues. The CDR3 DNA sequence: TGTGCCAGCAGCAACTCGCGGAGCTCTGGAAACACCATATATTTT. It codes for CASSNSRSSGNTIYF.

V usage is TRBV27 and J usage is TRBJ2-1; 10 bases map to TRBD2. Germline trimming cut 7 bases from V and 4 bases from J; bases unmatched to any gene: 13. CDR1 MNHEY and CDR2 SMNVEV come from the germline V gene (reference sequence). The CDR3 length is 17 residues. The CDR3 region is CASTPPLTSGAYNEQFF. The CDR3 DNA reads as TGTGCCAGCACCCCCCCCCTTACTAGCGGGGCTTACAATGAGCAGTTCTTC.